This TCR beta chain was sequenced in a study of blood T cells in healthy people across ages. Study-wide results and caveats: As naive T cell percentage varied, TCR beta diversity correlated strongly with it. For the donors, CMV status was unknown and possibly confounded expanded clonotype changes.

There were at least 5.5 micrograms of total RNA extracted from every sample. This clonotype was observed a handful of times. Its target is unknown. The use of a sample-barcoded 5' primer and a J-beta primer mix characterized a second PCR of about 7 to 12 cycles. Every cDNA molecule carried a tag from a template-switch adaptor bearing 12 random nucleotides. MiXCR was run by TCRdb on the 5' RACE reads, yielding one entry per CDR3 protein. The profile shows about a million distinct CDR3 sequences, roughly 51% of them singletons. The V gene's germline CDR1 is SEHNR and CDR2 FQNEAQ (reference sequence). The CDR3 has 15 amino acids.

Sequenced material: blood. This chain links TRBV7-9 with TRBJ2-5; 9 bases align to TRBD2. Judging by the DNA end, TRBJ2-7 fits better; the J call may be wrong. This receptor was taken from a woman aged 55 to 70 in good health. Written as DNA, the CDR3 is TGTGCCAGCAGCCGTAGCGGGAGTCTAAACTACGAGCAGTACTTC. Amino acid sequence: CASSRSGSLNYEQYF.